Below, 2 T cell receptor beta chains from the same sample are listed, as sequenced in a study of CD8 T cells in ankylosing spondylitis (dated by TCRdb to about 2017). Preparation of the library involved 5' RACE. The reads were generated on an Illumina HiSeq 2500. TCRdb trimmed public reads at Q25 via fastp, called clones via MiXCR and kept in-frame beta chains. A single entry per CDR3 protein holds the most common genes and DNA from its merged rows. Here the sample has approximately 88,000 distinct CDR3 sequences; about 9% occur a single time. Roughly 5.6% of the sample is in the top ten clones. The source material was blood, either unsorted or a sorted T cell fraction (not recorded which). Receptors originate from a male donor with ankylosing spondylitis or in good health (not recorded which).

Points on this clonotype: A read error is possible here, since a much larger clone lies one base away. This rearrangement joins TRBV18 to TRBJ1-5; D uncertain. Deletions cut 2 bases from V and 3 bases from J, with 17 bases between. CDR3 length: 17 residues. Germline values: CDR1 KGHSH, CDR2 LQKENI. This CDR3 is CASSPWDSGIANQPQHF. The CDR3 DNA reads TGTGCCAGCTCACCATGGGATAGTGGTATCGCCAATCAGCCCCAGCATTTT.

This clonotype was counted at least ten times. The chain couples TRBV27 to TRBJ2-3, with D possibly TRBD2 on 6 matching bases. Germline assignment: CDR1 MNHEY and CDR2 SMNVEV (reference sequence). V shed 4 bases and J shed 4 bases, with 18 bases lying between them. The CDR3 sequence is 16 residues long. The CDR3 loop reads CASSSQTRLQSDTQYF. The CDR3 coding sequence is TGTGCCAGCAGTTCACAGACTAGACTTCAATCAGATACGCAGTATTTT.